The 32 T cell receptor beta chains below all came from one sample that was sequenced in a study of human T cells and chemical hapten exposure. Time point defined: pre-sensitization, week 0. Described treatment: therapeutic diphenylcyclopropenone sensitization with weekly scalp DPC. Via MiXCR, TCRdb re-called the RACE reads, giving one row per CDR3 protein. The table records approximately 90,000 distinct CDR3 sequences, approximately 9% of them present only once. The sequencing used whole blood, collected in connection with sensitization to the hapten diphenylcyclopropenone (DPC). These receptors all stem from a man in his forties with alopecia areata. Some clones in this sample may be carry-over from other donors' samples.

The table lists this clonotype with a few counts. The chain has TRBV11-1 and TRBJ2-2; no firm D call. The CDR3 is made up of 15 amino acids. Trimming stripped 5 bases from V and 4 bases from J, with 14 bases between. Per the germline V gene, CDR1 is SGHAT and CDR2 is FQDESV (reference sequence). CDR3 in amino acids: CASSLSTRGTGELFF. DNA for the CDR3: TGTGCCAGCAGCCTATCAACCCGCGGCACCGGGGAGCTGTTTTTT.

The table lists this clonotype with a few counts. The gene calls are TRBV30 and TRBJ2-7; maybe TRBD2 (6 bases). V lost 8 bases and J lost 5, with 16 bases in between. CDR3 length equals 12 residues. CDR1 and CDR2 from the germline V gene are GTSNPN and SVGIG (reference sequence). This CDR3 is CAGTGSGDEQYF. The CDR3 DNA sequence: TGTGCCGGAACTGGGTCGGGGGACGAGCAGTACTTC.

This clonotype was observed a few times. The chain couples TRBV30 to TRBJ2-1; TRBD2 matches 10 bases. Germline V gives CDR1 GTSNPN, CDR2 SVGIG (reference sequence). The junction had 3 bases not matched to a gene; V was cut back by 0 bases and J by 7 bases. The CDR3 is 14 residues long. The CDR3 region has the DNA TGTGCCTGGAGTGTACTAGCGGGGCTTAATGAGCAGTTCTTC. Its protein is CAWSVLAGLNEQFF.

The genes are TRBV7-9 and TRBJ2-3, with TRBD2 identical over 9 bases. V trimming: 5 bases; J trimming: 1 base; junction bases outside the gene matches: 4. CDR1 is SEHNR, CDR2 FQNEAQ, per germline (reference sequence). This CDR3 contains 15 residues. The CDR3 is CASSNGGRGTDTQYF. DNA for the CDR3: TGTGCCAGCAGCAACGGCGGGAGGGGCACAGATACGCAGTATTTT.

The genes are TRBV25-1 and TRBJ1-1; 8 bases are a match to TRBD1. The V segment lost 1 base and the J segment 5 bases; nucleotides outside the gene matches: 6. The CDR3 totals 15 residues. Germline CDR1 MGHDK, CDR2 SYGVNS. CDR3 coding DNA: TGTGCCAGCAGTGAATCGAGACAGGGGACAACTGAAGCTTTCTTT. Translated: CASSESRQGTTEAFF.

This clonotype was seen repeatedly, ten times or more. As DNA, the CDR3 is TGTGCCAGCAGACATACTAGTTCGGTAGCTACGCAGTATTTT. It encodes CASRHTSSVATQYF. The chain employs TRBV7-2 and TRBJ2-3; possible D gene TRBD2, 5 bases. The CDR3 is 14 amino acids. V lost 6 bases, J lost 8 bases, and 18 bases lay in between. Germline CDR1 and CDR2: SGHTA and FQGNSA.

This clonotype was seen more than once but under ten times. The CDR3 is CASSFVGSSYNEQFF. The CDR3 DNA is TGTGCCAGCAGTTTTGTGGGCAGCTCCTACAATGAGCAGTTCTTC. This rearrangement joins TRBV27 to TRBJ2-1, with D unresolved. From germline, CDR1 is MNHEY and CDR2 SMNVEV (reference sequence). This CDR3 has 15 amino acids. V lost 3 bases and J lost 0, with 9 bases in between.

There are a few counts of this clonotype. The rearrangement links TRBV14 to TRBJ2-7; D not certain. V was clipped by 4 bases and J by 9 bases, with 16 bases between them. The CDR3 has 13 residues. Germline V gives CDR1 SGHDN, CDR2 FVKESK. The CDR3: CASSLNPGSSQYV. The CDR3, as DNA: TGTGCCAGCAGCCTAAATCCCGGGTCTTCGCAGTACGTC.

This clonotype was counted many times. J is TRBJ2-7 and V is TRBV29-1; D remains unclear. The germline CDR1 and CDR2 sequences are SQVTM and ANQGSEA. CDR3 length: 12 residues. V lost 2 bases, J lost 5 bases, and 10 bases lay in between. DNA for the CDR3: TGCAGCGTTGAACAGGTTAGAAACGAGCAGTACTTC. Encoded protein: CSVEQVRNEQYF.

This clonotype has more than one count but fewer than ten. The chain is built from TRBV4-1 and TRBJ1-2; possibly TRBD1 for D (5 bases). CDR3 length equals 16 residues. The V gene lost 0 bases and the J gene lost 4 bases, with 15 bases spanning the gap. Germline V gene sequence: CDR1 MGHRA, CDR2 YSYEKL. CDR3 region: CASSQDKGREGYGYTF. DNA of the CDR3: TGCGCCAGCAGCCAAGATAAAGGCAGGGAGGGCTATGGCTACACCTTC.

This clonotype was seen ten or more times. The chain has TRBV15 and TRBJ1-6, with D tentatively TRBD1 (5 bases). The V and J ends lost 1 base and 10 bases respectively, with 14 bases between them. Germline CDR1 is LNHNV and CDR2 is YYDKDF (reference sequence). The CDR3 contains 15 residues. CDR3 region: CATSRAGLGSSPLHF. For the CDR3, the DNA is TGTGCCACCAGCAGAGCGGGACTGGGAAGCTCACCCCTCCACTTT. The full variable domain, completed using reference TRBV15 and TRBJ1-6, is DAMVIQNPRYQVTQFGKPVTLSCSQTLNHNVMYWYQQKSSQAPKLLFHYYDKDFNNEADTPDNFQSRRPNTSFCFLDIRSPGLGDTAMYLCATSRAGLGSSPLHFGNGTRLTVT.

The CDR3 sequence is CATNAARGIRNTEAFF. As DNA, the CDR3 is TGTGCCACCAACGCTGCCAGGGGCATTAGGAACACTGAAGCTTTCTTT. The chain joins TRBV24-1 to TRBJ1-1; TRBD1 might be the D (6 bases). The germline V and J ends were trimmed by 8 bases and 1 base, with 19 bases remaining between them. This CDR3 has 16 residues. Germline values: CDR1 KGHDR, CDR2 SFDVKD.

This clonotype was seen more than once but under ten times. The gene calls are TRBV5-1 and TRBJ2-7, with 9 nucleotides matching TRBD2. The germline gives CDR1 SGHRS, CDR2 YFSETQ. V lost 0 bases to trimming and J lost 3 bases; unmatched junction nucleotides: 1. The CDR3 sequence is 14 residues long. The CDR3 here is CASSLAAGGYEQYV. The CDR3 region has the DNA TGCGCCAGCAGCTTGGCAGCGGGGGGCTACGAGCAGTACGTC.

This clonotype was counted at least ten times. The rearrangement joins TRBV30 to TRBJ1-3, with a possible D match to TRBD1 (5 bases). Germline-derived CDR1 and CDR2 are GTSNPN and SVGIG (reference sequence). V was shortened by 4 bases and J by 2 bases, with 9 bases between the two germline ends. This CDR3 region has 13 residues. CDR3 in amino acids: CAWIRAAGNTIYF. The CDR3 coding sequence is TGTGCCTGGATCAGGGCGGCTGGAAACACCATATATTTT.

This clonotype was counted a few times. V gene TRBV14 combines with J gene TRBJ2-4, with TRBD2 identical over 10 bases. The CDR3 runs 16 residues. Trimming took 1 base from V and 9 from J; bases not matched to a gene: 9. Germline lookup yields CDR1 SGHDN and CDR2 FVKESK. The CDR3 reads CASSQAPAGGGGIQYF. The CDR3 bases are TGTGCCAGCAGCCAAGCACCAGCGGGAGGGGGAGGCATTCAGTACTTC. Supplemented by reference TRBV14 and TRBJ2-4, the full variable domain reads EAGVTQFPSHSVIEKGQTVTLRCDPISGHDNLYWYRRVMGKEIKFLLHFVKESKQDESGMPNNRFLAERTGGTYSTLKVQPAELEDSGVYFCASSQAPAGGGGIQYFGAGTRLSVL.

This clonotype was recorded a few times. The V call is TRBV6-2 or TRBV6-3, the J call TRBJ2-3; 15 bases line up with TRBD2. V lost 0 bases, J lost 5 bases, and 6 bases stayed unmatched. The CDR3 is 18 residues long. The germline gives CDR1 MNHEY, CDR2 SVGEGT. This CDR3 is CASSYSAGLAGGGDTQYF. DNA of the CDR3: TGTGCCAGCAGTTACTCGGCTGGACTAGCGGGAGGGGGAGATACGCAGTATTTT.

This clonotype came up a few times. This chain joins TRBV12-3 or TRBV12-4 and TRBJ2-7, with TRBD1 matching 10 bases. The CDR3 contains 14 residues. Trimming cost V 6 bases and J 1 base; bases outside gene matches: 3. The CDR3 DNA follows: TGTGCCAGCAGAACGGGACAGGGGTCCTACGAGCAGTACTTC. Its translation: CASRTGQGSYEQYF.

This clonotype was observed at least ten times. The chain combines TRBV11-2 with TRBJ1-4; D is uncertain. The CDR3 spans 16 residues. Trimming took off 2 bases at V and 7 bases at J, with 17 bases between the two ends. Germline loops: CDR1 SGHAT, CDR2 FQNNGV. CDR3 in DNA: TGTGCCAGCAGCTTAATTTCCCCGGGCTCCACTGAAAAACTGTTTTTT. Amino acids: CASSLISPGSTEKLFF.

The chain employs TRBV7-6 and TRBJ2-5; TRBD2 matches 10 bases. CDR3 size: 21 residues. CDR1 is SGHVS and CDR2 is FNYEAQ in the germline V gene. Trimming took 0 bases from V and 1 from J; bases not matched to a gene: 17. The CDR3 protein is CASSLATEVSGRISPQETQYF. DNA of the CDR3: TGTGCCAGCAGCTTAGCCACTGAGGTTAGCGGGAGGATAAGTCCCCAAGAGACCCAGTACTTC.

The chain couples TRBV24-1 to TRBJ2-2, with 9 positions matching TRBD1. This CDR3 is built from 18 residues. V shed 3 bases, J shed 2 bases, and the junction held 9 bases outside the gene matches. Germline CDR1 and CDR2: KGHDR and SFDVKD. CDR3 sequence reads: CATSDLAGTGYNTGELFF. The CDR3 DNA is TGTGCCACCAGTGATCTCGCCGGGACAGGGTATAACACCGGGGAGCTGTTTTTT.

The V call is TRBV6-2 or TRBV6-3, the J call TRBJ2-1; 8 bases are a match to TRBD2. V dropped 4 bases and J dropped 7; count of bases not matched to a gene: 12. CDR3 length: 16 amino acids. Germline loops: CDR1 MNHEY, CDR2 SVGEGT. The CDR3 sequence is CASSSVTGTRGNEQFF. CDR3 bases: TGTGCCAGCAGTTCCGTCACCGGGACTAGGGGGAATGAGCAGTTCTTC.

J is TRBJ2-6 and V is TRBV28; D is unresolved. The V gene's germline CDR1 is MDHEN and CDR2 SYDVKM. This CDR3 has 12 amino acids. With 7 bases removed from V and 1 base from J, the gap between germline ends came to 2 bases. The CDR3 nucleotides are TGTGCCAGCAAGTCTGGGGCCAACGTCCTGACTTTC. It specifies CASKSGANVLTF.

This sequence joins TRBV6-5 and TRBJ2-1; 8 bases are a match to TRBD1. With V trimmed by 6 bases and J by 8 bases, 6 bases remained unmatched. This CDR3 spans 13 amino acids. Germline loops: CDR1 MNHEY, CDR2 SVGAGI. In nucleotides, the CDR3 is TGTGCCAGCAGAGACAGGGGCAATGATGAGCAGTTCTTC. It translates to CASRDRGNDEQFF.

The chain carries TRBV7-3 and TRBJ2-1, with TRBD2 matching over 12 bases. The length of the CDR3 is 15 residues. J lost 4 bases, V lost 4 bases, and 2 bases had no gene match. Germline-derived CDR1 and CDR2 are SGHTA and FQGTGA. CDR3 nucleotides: TGTGCCAGCAGCTCGGGACTAGCGGGTTACAATGAGCAGTTCTTC. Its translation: CASSSGLAGYNEQFF.

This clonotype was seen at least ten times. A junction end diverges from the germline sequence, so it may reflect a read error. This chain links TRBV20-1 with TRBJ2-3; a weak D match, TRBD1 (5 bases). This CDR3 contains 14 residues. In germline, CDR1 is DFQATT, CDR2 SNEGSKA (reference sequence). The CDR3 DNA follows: TGCAGTGCCAGAGACAGTAGAGGCTCAGATACGCAGTATTTT. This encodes CSARDSRGSDTQYF.

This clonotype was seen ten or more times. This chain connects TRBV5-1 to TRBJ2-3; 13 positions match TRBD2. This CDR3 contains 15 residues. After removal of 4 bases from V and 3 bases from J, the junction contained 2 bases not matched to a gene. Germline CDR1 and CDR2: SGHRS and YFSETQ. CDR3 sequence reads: CASSGTSGKTDTQYF. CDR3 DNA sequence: TGCGCCAGCAGCGGGACTAGCGGGAAGACAGATACGCAGTATTTT.

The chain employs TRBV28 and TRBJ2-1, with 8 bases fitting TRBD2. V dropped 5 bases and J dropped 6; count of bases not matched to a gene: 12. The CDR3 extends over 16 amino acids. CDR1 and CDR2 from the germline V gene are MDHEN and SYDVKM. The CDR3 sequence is CASSGGWGGRPNEQFF. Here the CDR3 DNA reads TGTGCCAGCAGTGGGGGCTGGGGCGGGAGGCCCAATGAGCAGTTCTTC.

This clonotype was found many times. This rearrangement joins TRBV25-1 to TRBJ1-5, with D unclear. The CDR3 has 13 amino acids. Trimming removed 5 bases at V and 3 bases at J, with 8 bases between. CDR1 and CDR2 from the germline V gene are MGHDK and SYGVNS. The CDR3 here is CASSFGINQPQHF. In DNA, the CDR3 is TGTGCCAGCAGTTTTGGTATCAATCAGCCCCAGCATTTT.

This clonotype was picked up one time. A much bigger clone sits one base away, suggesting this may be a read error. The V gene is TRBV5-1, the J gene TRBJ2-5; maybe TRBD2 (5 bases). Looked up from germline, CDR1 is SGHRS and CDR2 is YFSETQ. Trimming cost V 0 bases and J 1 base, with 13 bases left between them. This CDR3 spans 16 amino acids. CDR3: CASSLAGKASQETQYF. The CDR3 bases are TGCGCCAGCAGCTTGGCGGGGAAAGCGAGCCAAGAGACCCAGTACTTC.

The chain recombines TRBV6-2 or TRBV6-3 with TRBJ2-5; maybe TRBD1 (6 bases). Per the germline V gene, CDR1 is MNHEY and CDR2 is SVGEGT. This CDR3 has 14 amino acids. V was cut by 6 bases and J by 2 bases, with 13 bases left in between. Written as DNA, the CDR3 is TGTGCCAGCAGACCCGGGACACCGCAAGAGACCCAGTACTTC. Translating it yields CASRPGTPQETQYF.

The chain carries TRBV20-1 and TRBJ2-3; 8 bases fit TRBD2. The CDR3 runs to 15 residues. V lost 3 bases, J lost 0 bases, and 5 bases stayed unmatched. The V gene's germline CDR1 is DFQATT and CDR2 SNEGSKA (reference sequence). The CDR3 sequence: CSASLASGSTDTQYF. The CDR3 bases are TGCAGTGCTAGTCTGGCTAGCGGGAGCACAGATACGCAGTATTTT.

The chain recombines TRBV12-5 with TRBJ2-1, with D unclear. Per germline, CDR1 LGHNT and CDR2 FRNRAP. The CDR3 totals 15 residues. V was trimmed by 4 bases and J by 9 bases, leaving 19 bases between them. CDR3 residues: CASGSNLNYHSEQFF. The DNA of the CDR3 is TGTGCTAGTGGTTCCAACTTAAATTATCATTCTGAGCAGTTCTTC.